The 27 T cell receptor beta chains listed next were all sequenced from one sample in a study of T cell changes during pregnancy in multiple sclerosis. Sequencing used immunoSEQ multiplex PCR; TCRdb keeps in-frame clones, though not all of them. The sample includes about 22,000 clones, under 95% seen only once; the top ten take around 0.69%. Sequencing was performed on CD4+ T cells from peripheral blood mononuclear cells, taken in the third trimester of pregnancy. Receptors originate from a female donor in good health, enrolled as a control in a pregnancy study.

The CDR3 reads CASSLAPAGETQYF. The CDR3, as DNA: TGCGCCAGCAGCTTGGCCCCCGCGGGAGAGACCCAGTACTTC. The chain is built from TRBV5-1 and TRBJ2-5, with a possible D match to TRBD2 (5 bases). CDR1 SGHRS and CDR2 YFSETQ come from the germline V gene. Trimming left V 0 bases short and J 4 bases short, with 10 bases between. This CDR3 is built from 14 residues.

J is TRBJ2-1 and V is TRBV10-3; 10 bases are shared with TRBD2. Trimming removed 6 bases from V and 0 bases from J; junction bases left unmatched: 11. Germline values: CDR1 ENHRY, CDR2 SYGVKD. This CDR3 is 18 amino acids long. The CDR3 region is CAIRRSVLAGGSYNEQFF. As DNA, the CDR3 is TGTGCCATCAGACGGTCCGTATTAGCGGGGGGCTCCTACAATGAGCAGTTCTTC.

The chain recombines TRBV7-9 with TRBJ2-1, with TRBD2 identical over 8 bases. J gave up 8 bases and V 5 bases, and 5 bases lay outside the gene matches. The germline CDR1 and CDR2 sequences are SEHNR and FQNEAQ (reference sequence). This CDR3 region has 13 residues. The CDR3 protein is CASSPPGGDEQFF. In nucleotides, the CDR3 is TGTGCCAGCAGCCCGCCGGGGGGGGATGAGCAGTTCTTC.

The chain is built from TRBV7-8 and TRBJ2-1; D uncertain. V was pared by 3 bases and J by 0 bases, with 12 bases between. Germline V gene data show CDR1 as SGHVS and CDR2 as FQNEAQ. This CDR3 comprises 16 residues. The CDR3 nucleotides are TGTGCCAGCAGCTTCACCACAAGAAGCTCCTACAATGAGCAGTTCTTC. This codes for CASSFTTRSSYNEQFF.

The chain joins TRBV5-1 to TRBJ2-1; 8 nucleotides match TRBD1. With V trimmed by 4 bases and J by 0 bases, 3 bases remained unmatched. CDR1 and CDR2 (germline): SGHRS, YFSETQ. The CDR3 consists of 15 residues. Here the CDR3 reads CASSLGQGSYNEQFF. CDR3 sequence (DNA): TGCGCCAGCAGCCTAGGACAGGGCTCCTACAATGAGCAGTTCTTC.

The rearrangement links TRBV11-1 to TRBJ1-1; D unresolved. The CDR3 length is 14 residues. V gave up 6 bases and J gave up 4 bases, with 15 bases separating them. Germline V gene data show CDR1 as SGHAT and CDR2 as FQDESV (reference sequence). CDR3 amino acids: CASSLRETSTEAFF. The CDR3 nucleotides read TGTGCCAGCAGTTTAAGAGAAACGAGCACTGAAGCTTTCTTT.

This chain joins TRBV5-1 and TRBJ2-7; 12 bases fit TRBD2. Germline V gene lookup returns CDR1 SGHRS and CDR2 YFSETQ. V shed 4 bases, J shed 7 bases, and the junction held 12 bases outside the gene matches. There are 16 residues in the CDR3. The CDR3 reads CASSLRLAGVNYEQYF. The DNA for the CDR3 is TGCGCCAGCAGCCTAAGACTAGCGGGAGTTAATTATGAGCAGTACTTC. The full variable domain, with the rest looked up from reference TRBV5-1 and TRBJ2-7, is KAGVTQTPRYLIKTRGQQVTLSCSPISGHRSVSWYQQTPGQGLQFLFEYFSETQRNKGNFPGRFSGRQFSNSRSEMNVSTLELGDSALYLCASSLRLAGVNYEQYFGPGTRLTVT.

The rearrangement uses TRBV6-5 and TRBJ1-6, with 10 bases matching TRBD1. The junction had 4 bases not matched to a gene; V was cut back by 4 bases and J by 7 bases. CDR3 size: 15 residues. Germline loops: CDR1 MNHEY, CDR2 SVGAGI. This CDR3 reads CASSLSDRGNSPLHF. The CDR3 coding sequence is TGTGCCAGCAGTTTATCGGACAGGGGGAATTCACCCCTCCACTTT.

The genes are TRBV29-1 and TRBJ1-1, with D tentatively TRBD1 (6 bases). The germline gives CDR1 SQVTM, CDR2 ANQGSEA. CDR3 length equals 16 residues. V was pared by 5 bases and J by 2 bases, with 21 bases between. DNA of the CDR3: TGCAGCGTTTTAATGGGGGCAGGTAAAGGAAACACTGAAGCTTTCTTT. This codes for CSVLMGAGKGNTEAFF.

V is TRBV27 and J is TRBJ2-2; TRBD1 aligns across 9 bases. The CDR3 consists of 16 residues. Trimming cost V 10 bases and J 0 bases; bases outside gene matches: 9. The V gene's germline CDR1 is MNHEY and CDR2 SMNVEV (reference sequence). The CDR3 sequence is CATQLRDRANTGELFF. Written as DNA, the CDR3 is TGTGCCACTCAACTCCGGGACAGGGCGAACACCGGGGAGCTGTTTTTT.

The rearrangement links TRBV7-2 to TRBJ2-7; 8 bases map to TRBD2. Germline V CDR1 and CDR2: SGHTA, FQGNSA. V was pared by 11 bases and J by 2 bases, with 5 bases of the junction left unmatched. The CDR3 is made up of 12 amino acids. CDR3 amino acids: CALGRGAYEQYF. The CDR3 nucleotides are TGTGCCCTGGGGCGGGGGGCCTACGAGCAGTACTTC.

The chain employs TRBV6-5 and TRBJ1-2, with a tentative D call TRBD1 (5 bases). This CDR3 has 12 residues. In germline, CDR1 is MNHEY, CDR2 SVGAGI. The V and J ends lost 5 bases and 13 bases respectively, with 17 bases between them. The DNA of the CDR3 is TGTGCCAGCAGTCCGTCGACAGTCCAGTTCACCTTC. This translates into CASSPSTVQFTF.

The J gene is TRBJ2-1, the V gene TRBV7-3; D is unresolved. Germline CDR1 is SGHTA and CDR2 is FQGTGA. The CDR3 is 15 residues long. V lost 4 bases, J lost 0 bases, and 10 bases lay in between. The CDR3 DNA sequence: TGTGCCAGCAGCTCGGAGCCGAGCTCCTACAATGAGCAGTTCTTC. Translation gives CASSSEPSSYNEQFF.

This chain uses TRBV19 with TRBJ2-7; 8 nucleotides line up with TRBD2. Trimming took 5 bases from V and 1 from J; bases not matched to a gene: 7. The CDR3 loop spans 15 amino acids. From germline, CDR1 is LNHDA and CDR2 SQIVND (reference sequence). CDR3 in amino acids: CASSYGGRSSYEQYF. For the CDR3, the DNA is TGTGCCAGTAGTTATGGCGGGAGGTCTTCCTACGAGCAGTACTTC.

This rearrangement joins TRBV28 to TRBJ1-4, with D possibly matching TRBD1 (5 bases). The germline V gene encodes CDR1 MDHEN and CDR2 SYDVKM. This CDR3 is 14 amino acids long. V lost 6 bases, J lost 3 bases, and 11 bases lay in between. This CDR3 is CASRQGSANEKLFF. The CDR3 region has the DNA TGTGCCAGCAGGCAGGGAAGTGCTAATGAAAAACTGTTTTTT.

The gene calls are TRBV28 and TRBJ2-7; D perhaps matches TRBD1 (5 bases). V lost 4 bases to trimming and J lost 2 bases, with 18 bases between them. Germline CDR1 MDHEN, CDR2 SYDVKM. CDR3 size: 16 residues. The CDR3 loop is CASSSRWGPRTYEQYF. The CDR3 DNA is TGTGCCAGCAGTTCCCGCTGGGGCCCGAGGACCTACGAGCAGTACTTC.

V gene TRBV20-1 combines with J gene TRBJ2-3; D uncertain. The germline gives CDR1 DFQATT, CDR2 SNEGSKA (reference sequence). V lost 3 bases and J 4 bases, leaving 2 bases between the germline ends. The CDR3 sequence is 10 residues long. CDR3 DNA: TGCAGTGCTAGCGCAGATACGCAGTATTTT. Its protein product is CSASADTQYF.

This clone was seen just once. V usage is TRBV7-2 and J usage is TRBJ2-1, with 12 bases matching TRBD2. Per germline, CDR1 SGHTA and CDR2 FQGNSA. The junction had 11 bases not matched to a gene; V was cut back by 8 bases and J by 3 bases. The CDR3 spans 17 residues. The CDR3 loop reads CASAHQLAGGRYNEQFF. As DNA, the CDR3 is TGTGCCAGCGCGCACCAACTAGCGGGGGGTCGCTACAATGAGCAGTTCTTC.

The chain combines TRBV10-1 with TRBJ1-3; a possible D gene is TRBD1 (5 bases). V was trimmed by 0 bases and J by 3 bases, leaving 6 bases between them. Looked up from germline, CDR1 is WNHNN and CDR2 is SYGVQD (reference sequence). The CDR3 spans 14 residues. The CDR3 loop is CASSESGVGNTIYF. The CDR3 bases are TGCGCCAGCAGTGAGTCAGGGGTTGGAAACACCATATATTTT.

V and J are TRBV18 and TRBJ2-1, with 12 bases identical to TRBD2. The CDR3 has 17 residues. V lost 5 bases to trimming and J lost 4 bases; unmatched junction nucleotides: 9. Germline assignment: CDR1 KGHSH and CDR2 LQKENI. CDR3 residues: CASSTSKTSGGYNEQFF. The CDR3 nucleotides read TGTGCCAGCTCAACATCAAAGACTAGCGGGGGTTACAATGAGCAGTTCTTC.

The V and J genes are TRBV6-5 and TRBJ2-2, with D possibly being TRBD1 (5 bases). This CDR3 spans 15 amino acids. Germline V gene data show CDR1 as MNHEY and CDR2 as SVGAGI. With 8 bases removed from V and 4 bases from J, the gap between germline ends came to 17 bases. CDR3 residues: CASGSRATVTGELFF. The CDR3 DNA reads as TGTGCCAGCGGGTCCAGGGCGACGGTCACCGGGGAGCTGTTTTTT.

The chain employs TRBV5-1 and TRBJ2-7; 10 bases are shared with TRBD2. With 3 bases clipped from V and 2 bases from J, the junction kept 8 bases outside the gene matches. Germline V gene lookup returns CDR1 SGHRS and CDR2 YFSETQ. CDR3 length: 16 residues. The CDR3 sequence: CASSSGGTSGAYEQYF. CDR3 DNA sequence: TGCGCCAGCAGCTCTGGTGGAACTAGCGGGGCCTACGAGCAGTACTTC.

CDR3 sequence: CASRKAGGMNTEAFF. The CDR3 DNA reads TGTGCCAGCAGGAAGGCAGGGGGCATGAACACTGAAGCTTTCTTT. The V and J genes are TRBV11-2 and TRBJ1-1; 8 bases fit TRBD1. Germline V CDR1 and CDR2: SGHAT, FQNNGV. V was pared by 6 bases and J by 0 bases, with 6 bases of the junction left unmatched. This CDR3 contains 15 residues.

The V gene is TRBV18, the J gene TRBJ1-1, with D tentatively TRBD1 (6 bases). CDR1 is KGHSH and CDR2 is LQKENI in the germline V gene. CDR3 length: 15 amino acids. V was shortened by 3 bases and J by 6 bases, with 17 bases between the two germline ends. The CDR3 region is CASSPRVGAGAEAFF. CDR3 sequence (DNA): TGTGCCAGCTCACCCAGAGTGGGGGCGGGGGCTGAAGCTTTCTTT.

The chain combines TRBV9 with TRBJ2-3, with a weak D call TRBD1 (7 bases). Trimming removed 4 bases at V and 1 base at J, with 16 bases between. Germline CDR1 and CDR2: SGDLS and YYNGEE. The CDR3 runs to 16 residues. The CDR3 sequence: CASSPGGGKGTDTQYF. CDR3 nucleotides: TGTGCCAGCAGCCCAGGAGGGGGCAAGGGCACAGATACGCAGTATTTT. The whole variable domain, remainder taken from reference TRBV9 and TRBJ2-3, is DSGVTQTPKHLITATGQRVTLRCSPRSGDLSVYWYQQSLDQGLQFLIQYYNGEERAKGNILERFSAQQFPDLHSELNLSSLELGDSALYFCASSPGGGKGTDTQYFGPGTRLTVL.

The gene calls are TRBV9 and TRBJ2-5, with 11 bases fitting TRBD2. The CDR3 length is 17 residues. Trimming took 4 bases from V and 1 from J; bases not matched to a gene: 9. CDR1 is SGDLS, CDR2 YYNGEE, per germline. The CDR3 nucleotides are TGTGCCAGCAGCACAACTTTGACTAGCGGGATCCAAGAGACCCAGTACTTC. Its protein product is CASSTTLTSGIQETQYF.

This clone occurred once. V usage is TRBV18 and J usage is TRBJ1-1; perhaps TRBD1 as D (5 bases). Germline assignment: CDR1 KGHSH and CDR2 LQKENI. CDR3 length: 14 residues. V was cut by 4 bases and J by 1 base, with 10 bases left in between. The CDR3 coding sequence is TGTGCCAGCTCACTGGGCGGGGGGAACACTGAAGCTTTCTTT. Translated: CASSLGGGNTEAFF.